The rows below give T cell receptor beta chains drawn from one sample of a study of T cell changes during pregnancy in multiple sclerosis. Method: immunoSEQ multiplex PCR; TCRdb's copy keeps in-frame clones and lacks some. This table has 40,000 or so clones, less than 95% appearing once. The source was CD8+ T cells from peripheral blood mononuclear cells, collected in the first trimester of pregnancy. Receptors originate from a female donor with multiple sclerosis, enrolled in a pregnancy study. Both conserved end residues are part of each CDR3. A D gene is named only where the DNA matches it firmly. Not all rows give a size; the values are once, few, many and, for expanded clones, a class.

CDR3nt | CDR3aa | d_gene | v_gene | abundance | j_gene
TGTGCCAGCAGCTCGTACAGGGCGTACAGCGAGCAGTACTTC | CASSSYRAYSEQYF | - | TRBV11-2 | - | TRBJ2-7
TGTGCCAGCAGCGTAGGCTCTCGGGGGGACGAGCAGTTCTTC | CASSVGSRGDEQFF | TRBD2 | TRBV9 | - | TRBJ2-1
TGTGCCAGCAGTTTATCATCTCCGGACAGGGGCGGAAATCAGCCCCAGCATTTT | CASSLSSPDRGGNQPQHF | TRBD1 | TRBV27 | - | TRBJ1-5
TGTGCCTGGAGTGAAGGAGTCTACGAGCAGTACTTC | CAWSEGVYEQYF | - | TRBV30 | - | TRBJ2-7
TGTGCCAGTAGTCCGTCCCGGGGTACCGGGGAGCTGTTTTTT | CASSPSRGTGELFF | - | TRBV19 | once | TRBJ2-2
TGTGCCAGCAGCTCCTCTACAGGGGACCGGGAGCTGTTTTTT | CASSSSTGDRELFF | TRBD1 | TRBV7-6 | - | TRBJ2-2
TGTGCCAGCAGTACTTACAGGTGGCGTCAAGAGACCCAGTACTTC | CASSTYRWRQETQYF | - | TRBV5-6 | - | TRBJ2-5
TGTGCCAGCAGCTTAGTGTTTCAGGGAGGGAGCAATCAGCCCCAGCATTTT | CASSLVFQGGSNQPQHF | - | TRBV7-2 | - | TRBJ1-5
TGTGCCAGCAGCGCCGGCTCCTGGGGCACTGGGGCCAACGTCCTGACTTTC | CASSAGSWGTGANVLTF | - | TRBV9 | - | TRBJ2-6
TGTGCCAGCAGTAGCGGGGAGGGCTCCTACGAGCAGTACTTC | CASSSGEGSYEQYF | TRBD2 | TRBV27 | - | TRBJ2-7
TGCGCCAGCAGCCAAGGGGCAGGACTAGCGGATACCTACGAGCAGTACTTC | CASSQGAGLADTYEQYF | TRBD2 | TRBV4-1 | - | TRBJ2-7
TGTGCCAGCAGCCCGGGGACTAGCGGGATTGAACAGTTCTTC | CASSPGTSGIEQFF | TRBD2 | TRBV7-8 | once | TRBJ2-1
TGTGCCAGTAGCTACCCCATGAACCGGGGGATTCGAGTCACTGAAGCTTTCTTT | CASSYPMNRGIRVTEAFF | - | TRBV19 | - | TRBJ1-1
TGTGCCAGCAGCTTAGCTCCACTAAATGAGCAGTTCTTC | CASSLAPLNEQFF | - | TRBV7-9 | - | TRBJ2-1
TGTGCTAGTGGTTTTCGGACATACGGTCTAAGCGGGAGCTACAATGAGCAGTTCTTC | CASGFRTYGLSGSYNEQFF | TRBD2 | TRBV12-5 | - | TRBJ2-1
TGCGCCAGCAGCCCAGGGACAGCGGACTATGGCTACACCTTC | CASSPGTADYGYTF | TRBD1 | TRBV5-1 | - | TRBJ1-2
TGTGCCAGCAGCATCTCTATCCAGACAGGTCTCTACGAGCAGTACTTC | CASSISIQTGLYEQYF | - | TRBV7-3 | - | TRBJ2-7
TGTGCCAGCAGCTTAGAGGCAGATTACGAGCAGTACTTC | CASSLEADYEQYF | - | TRBV11-2 | - | TRBJ2-7
TGTGCCAGCAGTGAGACACCCCGCACAGATACGCAGTATTTT | CASSETPRTDTQYF | - | TRBV2 | - | TRBJ2-3
TGTGCCAGCAGTCACTGGGGAGGGGATCAAGAGACCCAGTACTTC | CASSHWGGDQETQYF | TRBD2 | TRBV6-5 | - | TRBJ2-5
TGTGCCAGCAGCCAAGAAGAGGCCCCCCGGACTGGAAACACCATATATTTT | CASSQEEAPRTGNTIYF | - | TRBV4-2 | - | TRBJ1-3
TGTGCCAGCTCCCCCGGGACAGGAAAGAGTTCACCCCTCCACTTT | CASSPGTGKSSPLHF | TRBD1 | TRBV2 | - | TRBJ1-6
TGTGCCAGCAGCTTAGCCGGGACAGGGTCCACTGAAGCTTTCTTT | CASSLAGTGSTEAFF | TRBD1 | TRBV7-2 | once | TRBJ1-1
TGTGCCAGCAGCAGCGGGACTAGCGGGGATACGCAGTATTTT | CASSSGTSGDTQYF | TRBD2 | TRBV7-9 | - | TRBJ2-3
TGTGCCAGCAGCGTAGGACAACAGGGGAGCTCCTACGAGCAGTACTTC | CASSVGQQGSSYEQYF | TRBD1 | TRBV9 | - | TRBJ2-7
TGCGCCAGCAGCCAAGATACCAGCGGGGGGTACAATGAGCAGTTCTTC | CASSQDTSGGYNEQFF | TRBD2 | TRBV4-3 | - | TRBJ2-1
TGTGCCAGTGCCCCGGGGGGGAACTACGAGCAGTACTTC | CASAPGGNYEQYF | TRBD2 | TRBV19 | - | TRBJ2-7
TGTGCCAGCAGCTTTAAGGGGGCGAGCACTGAAGCTTTCTTT | CASSFKGASTEAFF | TRBD1 | TRBV11-2 | - | TRBJ1-1
TGTGCCAGCAGCTTATCACCGGGTACCGGGGAGCTGTTTTTT | CASSLSPGTGELFF | - | TRBV11-3 | - | TRBJ2-2
TGCAGTGCCCCTTTATACTATGGCTACACCTTC | CSAPLYYGYTF | - | TRBV20-1 | - | TRBJ1-2
TGCGCCAGCAGTGAGTCGAAGGGTCGCAGGGAAAGAACCAATTTCCAAGAGACCCAGTACTTC | CASSESKGRRERTNFQETQYF | - | TRBV10-1 | - | TRBJ2-5
TGTGCCAGCAGCTTAGGGTCGGCGGGGGCCTCCTACGAGCAGTACTTC | CASSLGSAGASYEQYF | - | TRBV7-9 | - | TRBJ2-7
TGTGCCAGCTCACCAGGACAGAAATTCTACGAGCAGTACTTC | CASSPGQKFYEQYF | - | TRBV18 | - | TRBJ2-7
TGTGCCAGCAGGACGGGACAGATCTACGAGCAGTACTTC | CASRTGQIYEQYF | TRBD1 | TRBV6-5 | - | TRBJ2-7
TGTGCCAGCAGCCAGACCCGCGCGGCCTCACTCATCTACGAGCAGTACTTC | CASSQTRAASLIYEQYF | - | TRBV27 | - | TRBJ2-7
TGTGCCAGCAGTCCCCTGGACAGGAACACTGAAGCTTTCTTT | CASSPLDRNTEAFF | - | TRBV27 | - | TRBJ1-1
TGTGCCAGCAGCCTTGCCGGACAGGGGCGTCCTGAAGCTTTCTTT | CASSLAGQGRPEAFF | TRBD1 | TRBV7-8 | - | TRBJ1-1
TGTGCCAGCAAAAAGCGGGGGGGTCAAGAGACCCAGTACTTC | CASKKRGGQETQYF | TRBD2 | TRBV7-9 | - | TRBJ2-5
TGTGCCAGCAGCATCGGGGGGAAAATCTATGGCTACACCTTC | CASSIGGKIYGYTF | - | TRBV11-2 | - | TRBJ1-2
TGTGCCAGCACCTCCCCGGGGGGGGCCGGGGAGCTGTTTTTT | CASTSPGGAGELFF | TRBD2 | TRBV7-9 | few | TRBJ2-2
TGTGCCAGCAGCTTAGGCGAAAACGCTGAAGCTTTCTTT | CASSLGENAEAFF | - | TRBV7-6 | - | TRBJ1-1
TGTGCCAGCATCGGAATCGACAGGGACGAAAAACTGTTTTTT | CASIGIDRDEKLFF | TRBD1 | TRBV6-1 | - | TRBJ1-4
TGTGCCAGCAGGCTACAGGGTGCATATTCACCCCTCCACTTT | CASRLQGAYSPLHF | - | TRBV7-2 | medium-sized | TRBJ1-6
TGTGCCTGGAGTGTATGGACTAGCGGAGCCTACAATGAGCAGTTCTTC | CAWSVWTSGAYNEQFF | TRBD2 | TRBV30 | - | TRBJ2-1
TGTGCCAGTAGTATTAACCGGGTTCCGATCACCGGGGAGCTGTTTTTT | CASSINRVPITGELFF | - | TRBV19 | - | TRBJ2-2
TGTGCCAGCAGCGTCAAAGGGACAGGAGGTAGCGAGCAGTACTTC | CASSVKGTGGSEQYF | TRBD1 | TRBV7-9 | - | TRBJ2-7